The 18 T cell receptor beta chains reported below all come from one sample, sequenced in a study of blood T cell repertoires in COVID-19. TCRdb keeps only in-frame clones here, not all; method: immunoSEQ multiplex PCR. Counted here are approximately 240,000 clones, approximately 90% occurring once; the ten biggest clones make up about 6%. The source material was PBMCs or T cells enriched from blood (not recorded which). The receptors here all came from a woman in her 30s with acute COVID-19.

V is TRBV9 and J is TRBJ2-7, with a possible D match to TRBD1 (5 bases). The CDR3 is 14 residues long. With 2 bases removed from V and 6 bases from J, the gap between germline ends came to 15 bases. Germline V CDR1 and CDR2: SGDLS, YYNGEE. CDR3 sequence: CASSVGPQTAEQYF. Written as DNA, the CDR3 is TGTGCCAGCAGCGTTGGACCGCAGACAGCCGAGCAGTACTTC.

The V gene is TRBV7-8, the J gene TRBJ2-2; possible D gene TRBD2, 6 bases. The length of the CDR3 is 17 residues. Germline V gives CDR1 SGHVS, CDR2 FQNEAQ. V was trimmed by 1 base and J by 0 bases, leaving 12 bases between them. In DNA, the CDR3 is TGTGCCAGCAGCTTAGTACCGGCGGGAACGAACACCGGGGAGCTGTTTTTT. It specifies CASSLVPAGTNTGELFF.

The J gene is TRBJ1-5, the V gene TRBV18; the match to TRBD1 covers 10 bases. Losses at the gene ends were 3 bases for V and 0 bases for J; bases not matched to a gene: 8. The CDR3 loop spans 18 amino acids. Germline assignment: CDR1 KGHSH and CDR2 LQKENI. CDR3 DNA: TGTGCCAGCTCACCCCGGGACAGGGGTGAGTATAGCAATCAGCCCCAGCATTTT. It encodes CASSPRDRGEYSNQPQHF.

The genes are TRBV5-6 and TRBJ2-7, with 11 nucleotides matching TRBD1. This CDR3 region has 16 residues. The J segment lost 7 bases and the V segment lost 1 base, leaving 10 bases of the junction unmatched. Germline values: CDR1 SGHDT, CDR2 YYEEEE. The CDR3 here is CASSLWGTGGGYEQYF. The CDR3 DNA reads as TGTGCCAGCAGCTTGTGGGGGACAGGGGGAGGTTATGAGCAGTACTTC.

The chain recombines TRBV15 with TRBJ2-2, with unresolved D. Trimming left V 0 bases short and J 2 bases short, with 4 bases between. Germline-derived CDR1 and CDR2 are LNHNV and YYDKDF (reference sequence). This CDR3 comprises 14 residues. CDR3 sequence reads: CATSREQNTGELFF. CDR3 DNA sequence: TGTGCCACCAGCAGAGAACAAAACACCGGGGAGCTGTTTTTT.

The gene calls are TRBV4-1 and TRBJ1-2, with 7 bases lining up with TRBD1. Per germline, CDR1 MGHRA and CDR2 YSYEKL. The V segment lost 1 base and the J segment 4 bases; nucleotides outside the gene matches: 6. The length of the CDR3 is 15 residues. Written as DNA, the CDR3 is TGCGCCAGCAGCCAAGCGACAGGGTGGGCCTATGGCTACACCTTC. Protein: CASSQATGWAYGYTF.

This clone was detected once. CDR3 in amino acids: CASSLGGTGNNQPQHF. The DNA for the CDR3 is TGTGCCAGCAGCTTAGGGGGGACAGGGAACAATCAGCCCCAGCATTTT. The chain has TRBV13 and TRBJ1-5, with TRBD1 matching 9 bases. Germline V gene lookup returns CDR1 PRHDT and CDR2 FYEKMQ (reference sequence). This CDR3 region has 16 residues. V gave up 0 bases and J gave up 3 bases; unmatched junction bases: 3.

The chain uses TRBV3-1 (or the pseudogene TRBV3-2) and TRBJ1-4, with 8 bases matching TRBD1. This CDR3 has 16 residues. Germline CDR1 LGHDT, CDR2 YNNKEL (reference sequence). Trimming took 1 base from V and 8 from J; bases not matched to a gene: 9. The CDR3 spells CASSQGGQGVREKLFF. The CDR3 DNA is TGTGCCAGCAGCCAAGGTGGACAGGGCGTACGGGAAAAACTGTTTTTT.

The chain employs TRBV9 and TRBJ2-3; 7 bases are shared with TRBD2. The germline CDR1 and CDR2 sequences are SGDLS and YYNGEE. J was trimmed by 4 bases and V by 2 bases; bases with no gene match: 7. The length of the CDR3 is 15 residues. The CDR3 DNA is TGTGCCAGCAGCGTGAGACTAGCCGATGCAGATACGCAGTATTTT. Protein sequence: CASSVRLADADTQYF.

The CDR3 protein is CASGLAGANTGELFF. The CDR3 coding sequence is TGCGCCAGCGGTCTAGCGGGGGCTAACACCGGGGAGCTGTTTTTT. The rearrangement uses TRBV4-1 and TRBJ2-2, with TRBD2 matching 10 bases. CDR3 length equals 15 residues. Germline trimming cut 8 bases from V and 2 bases from J; bases unmatched to any gene: 5. CDR1 and CDR2 (germline): MGHRA, YSYEKL.

This clone was seen a single time. The rearrangement uses TRBV5-4 and TRBJ1-1; D is possibly TRBD1 (5 bases). Germline CDR1 and CDR2: SGHNT and YYREEE (reference sequence). CDR3 length equals 12 residues. V lost 9 bases, J lost 7 bases, and 16 bases lay in between. This CDR3 is CATNGRADEAFF. CDR3 in DNA: TGTGCCACGAACGGCAGGGCTGATGAAGCTTTCTTT.

This clone was seen just once. The rearrangement links TRBV19 to TRBJ2-5; 12 bases fit TRBD2. The germline CDR1 and CDR2 sequences are LNHDA and SQIVND (reference sequence). CDR3 length: 15 residues. With 5 bases clipped from V and 4 bases from J, the junction kept 5 bases outside the gene matches. The CDR3 coding sequence is TGTGCCAGTAGTTTAGTGACTAGCGGGAGAGAGACCCAGTACTTC. Protein: CASSLVTSGRETQYF.

This sequence joins TRBV12-3 or TRBV12-4 and TRBJ2-7; TRBD1 agrees at 8 bases. CDR3 length: 13 residues. V shed 5 bases and J 3 bases; nucleotides not matched to a gene: 3. The CDR3 coding sequence is TGTGCCAGCAGTCCCGGGACAGGCTACGAGCAGTACTTC. This translates into CASSPGTGYEQYF.

The chain has TRBV5-6 and TRBJ2-5; tentatively, D is TRBD2 (7 bases). The CDR3 covers 15 residues. V was cut by 2 bases and J by 4 bases, with 15 bases left in between. In germline, CDR1 is SGHDT, CDR2 YYEEEE. The CDR3 spells CASSFWGGGGETQYF. CDR3 bases: TGTGCCAGCAGCTTTTGGGGCGGGGGCGGAGAGACCCAGTACTTC.

The V call is TRBV15, the J call TRBJ1-1, with 9 bases lining up with TRBD1. This CDR3 is built from 16 residues. Per germline, CDR1 LNHNV and CDR2 YYDKDF (reference sequence). Unmatched junction bases numbered 7, after V lost 0 bases and J lost 5 bases. The CDR3 sequence is CATSREKTGGGTEAFF. The CDR3 DNA reads TGTGCCACCAGCAGAGAAAAGACAGGGGGAGGAACTGAAGCTTTCTTT.

As regards this clone: The same CDR3 can be traced to other DNA sequences in this sample. V and J are TRBV6-2 or TRBV6-3 and TRBJ2-5, with 7 nucleotides matching TRBD1. The CDR3 has 14 amino acids. Losses at the gene ends were 5 bases for V and 2 bases for J; bases not matched to a gene: 5. The V gene's germline CDR1 is MNHEY and CDR2 SVGEGT. Here the CDR3 DNA reads TGTGCCAGCAGTCCAGGGGGTCGACAAGAGACCCAGTACTTC. Protein: CASSPGGRQETQYF.

This clone appeared a few times. V and J are TRBV5-8 and TRBJ2-2; 8 nucleotides align to TRBD1. The germline V gene encodes CDR1 SGHTS and CDR2 YDEGEE. The J segment lost 6 bases and the V segment lost 6 bases, leaving 10 bases of the junction unmatched. The CDR3 covers 15 residues. CDR3 region: CASTQDRAIAGELFF. In nucleotides, the CDR3 is TGTGCCAGCACTCAGGACAGGGCGATCGCCGGGGAGCTGTTTTTT.

V gene TRBV6-5 combines with J gene TRBJ2-3, with 8 bases identical to TRBD2. The CDR3 length is 11 residues. The germline gives CDR1 MNHEY, CDR2 SVGAGI. Losses at the gene ends were 8 bases for V and 6 bases for J; bases not matched to a gene: 1. CDR3 nucleotides: TGTGCCAGCGGCGGGAGGGATACGCAGTATTTT. It translates to CASGGRDTQYF.